Shown below are 26 T cell receptor beta chains from a single sample sequenced in a study of blood T cell repertoires in COVID-19 (dated by TCRdb to between 2020 and 2021). The receptor library was made with the immunoSEQ multiplex PCR assay. The table comes from immuneACCESS by way of TCRdb, which keeps in-frame sequences with V and J called. Part of the clones is missing from these tables; in studies checked, under half for an unresolved V gene and the rest for unknown reasons. For this sample there are around 200,000 clones; around 83% appear just once. The ten largest clones take up roughly 7% of the sample. The source material was peripheral blood. Receptor source: an elderly woman in a cohort sampled during active or convalescent COVID-19.

V gene TRBV27 combines with J gene TRBJ2-3; D is uncertain. Trimming pared 1 base from V and 6 bases from J, leaving 14 bases between. The CDR3 extends over 15 amino acids. Germline V CDR1 and CDR2: MNHEY, SMNVEV (reference sequence). CDR3 DNA: TGTGCCAGCAGTTTATTACTACCACCGAGGGATACGCAGTATTTT. Translated, it gives CASSLLLPPRDTQYF.

The J gene is TRBJ1-4, the V gene TRBV9; 7 bases line up with TRBD1. V shed 0 bases and J 4 bases; nucleotides not matched to a gene: 6. The germline V gene encodes CDR1 SGDLS and CDR2 YYNGEE. The CDR3 runs to 16 residues. Here the CDR3 reads CASSVGPTGNNEKLFF. CDR3 nucleotide sequence: TGTGCCAGCAGCGTAGGCCCGACAGGGAATAATGAAAAACTGTTTTTT. The variable domain in full, completed from reference TRBV9 and TRBJ1-4, reads DSGVTQTPKHLITATGQRVTLRCSPRSGDLSVYWYQQSLDQGLQFLIQYYNGEERAKGNILERFSAQQFPDLHSELNLSSLELGDSALYFCASSVGPTGNNEKLFFGSGTQLSVL.

This clone appeared a few times. This chain joins TRBV5-4 and TRBJ2-5, with TRBD1 matching over 7 bases. V shed 4 bases and J 5 bases; nucleotides not matched to a gene: 5. The CDR3 runs 13 residues. The germline gives CDR1 SGHNT, CDR2 YYREEE (reference sequence). The CDR3 sequence: CASSPTGAETQYF. The DNA of the CDR3 is TGTGCCAGCAGCCCCACAGGGGCGGAGACCCAGTACTTC.

The chain employs TRBV24-1 and TRBJ2-5, with 8 positions matching TRBD2. The ends lost 4 bases at V and 4 bases at J; junction bases unmatched: 10. This CDR3 region has 16 residues. The germline V gene has CDR1 KGHDR and CDR2 SFDVKD. CDR3 DNA sequence: TGTGCCACCAGTGACCTAAGCGGGAGAAATGGAGAGACCCAGTACTTC. This gives the protein CATSDLSGRNGETQYF.

The genes are TRBV18 and TRBJ1-4; the D gene is possibly TRBD1 (6 bases). Germline lookup yields CDR1 KGHSH and CDR2 LQKENI. The V end lost 2 bases, the J end lost 3 bases, and 10 bases lay between the germline ends. The CDR3 is 15 residues long. CDR3 in amino acids: CASSPTGNSNEKLFF. The CDR3 DNA sequence: TGTGCCAGCTCACCAACAGGGAATTCTAATGAAAAACTGTTTTTT. Drawing the rest from reference TRBV18 and TRBJ1-4, the complete variable domain is NAGVMQNPRHLVRRRGQEARLRCSPMKGHSHVYWYRQLPEEGLKFMVYLQKENIIDESGMPKERFSAEFPKEGPSILRIQQVVRGDSAAYFCASSPTGNSNEKLFFGSGTQLSVL.

V is TRBV20-1 and J is TRBJ2-5; a weak D match, TRBD2 (5 bases). CDR1 is DFQATT and CDR2 is SNEGSKA in the germline V gene (reference sequence). The CDR3 length is 13 residues. Between the trimmed V and J ends, which lost 3 bases and 3 bases, there was a span of 11 bases. The CDR3 nucleotides are TGCAGTGCTAGTTTAGGGCGGGAAGAGACCCAGTACTTC. This encodes CSASLGREETQYF.

This clone turned up a few times. The J gene is TRBJ2-1, the V gene TRBV7-2, with 11 bases matching TRBD2. CDR3 length equals 16 residues. The germline CDR1 and CDR2 sequences are SGHTA and FQGNSA. The J segment lost 4 bases and the V segment lost 1 base, leaving 3 bases of the junction unmatched. The CDR3 DNA sequence: TGTGCCAGCAGCTTAGTGGGACTAGCGGCATACAATGAGCAGTTCTTC. It translates to CASSLVGLAAYNEQFF. Full variable domain (rest looked up from reference TRBV7-2 and TRBJ2-1): GAGVSQSPSNKVTEKGKDVELRCDPISGHTALYWYRQSLGQGLEFLIYFQGNSAPDKSGLPSDRFSAERTGGSVSTLTIQRTQQEDSAVYLCASSLVGLAAYNEQFFGPGTRLTVL.

This chain connects TRBV5-4 to TRBJ2-7; D uncertain. Per the germline V gene, CDR1 is SGHNT and CDR2 is YYREEE (reference sequence). V dropped 0 bases and J dropped 7 bases, with 11 bases sitting between them. The CDR3 has 13 amino acids. DNA for the CDR3: TGTGCCAGCAGCTTGGACAGATTTTCGGAGCAGTACTTC. Its translation is CASSLDRFSEQYF. Filled out from reference TRBV5-4 and TRBJ2-7, the complete variable domain reads ETGVTQSPTHLIKTRGQQVTLRCSSQSGHNTVSWYQQALGQGPQFIFQYYREEENGRGNFPPRFSGLQFPNYSSELNVNALELDDSALYLCASSLDRFSEQYFGPGTRLTVT.

V usage is TRBV19 and J usage is TRBJ2-4; the match to TRBD2 covers 7 bases. Per the germline V gene, CDR1 is LNHDA and CDR2 is SQIVND (reference sequence). V lost 6 bases and J lost 1; bases outside the gene matches: 9. This CDR3 is 16 amino acids long. The CDR3 coding sequence is TGTGCCAGTAGGGAGGGAGGGAGAATGGCCAAAAACATTCAGTACTTC. It is translated as CASREGGRMAKNIQYF.

V and J are TRBV7-2 and TRBJ2-3; D is undetermined. This CDR3 region has 12 residues. Germline loops: CDR1 SGHTA, CDR2 FQGNSA. Trimming took off 5 bases at V and 4 bases at J, with 7 bases between the two ends. Here the CDR3 DNA reads TGTGCCAGCAGCCTATCGGCAGATACGCAGTATTTT. It yields the protein CASSLSADTQYF.

The J gene is TRBJ2-5, the V gene TRBV29-1, with TRBD2 matching 8 bases. This CDR3 is 13 amino acids long. Trimming cost V 4 bases and J 9 bases; bases outside gene matches: 10. The germline V gene has CDR1 SQVTM and CDR2 ANQGSEA. Here the CDR3 DNA reads TGCAGCGTTGTGGGGACTAGTGCCGGGTCCCAGTACTTC. It codes for CSVVGTSAGSQYF.

The chain has TRBV9 and TRBJ2-7, with 9 bases identical to TRBD1. Germline CDR1 SGDLS, CDR2 YYNGEE. The CDR3 covers 15 residues. The trim removed 0 bases at V and 6 bases at J, leaving 7 bases unmatched. CDR3 nucleotide sequence: TGTGCCAGCAGCGTAGTCTTGGGACAGGGCCCCGAGCAGTACGTC. Protein product: CASSVVLGQGPEQYV.

The J gene is TRBJ1-3, the V gene TRBV18, with TRBD1 matching over 7 bases. Germline V lookup: CDR1 KGHSH, CDR2 LQKENI. V shed 4 bases, J shed 0 bases, and the junction held 9 bases outside the gene matches. The length of the CDR3 is 17 residues. Written as DNA, the CDR3 is TGTGCCAGCTCACGCGGACCGGGACAGAGCTCTGGAAACACCATATATTTT. Translating gives CASSRGPGQSSGNTIYF.

The chain recombines TRBV6-2 or TRBV6-3 with TRBJ1-6; TRBD1 matches at 8 bases. Germline V gives CDR1 MNHEY, CDR2 SVGEGT. This CDR3 comprises 17 residues. Trimming cost V 4 bases and J 7 bases; bases outside gene matches: 12. The CDR3 nucleotides are TGTGCCAGCAGTTCACCCCGGACAGGGAGGGAGAATTCACCCCTCCACTTT. This encodes CASSSPRTGRENSPLHF.

The chain couples TRBV28 to TRBJ1-1, with D maybe TRBD1 (5 bases). V dropped 5 bases and J dropped 5 bases, with 9 bases sitting between them. The V gene's germline CDR1 is MDHEN and CDR2 SYDVKM. The CDR3 has 12 amino acids. The CDR3 reads CASSIGGTEAFF. For the CDR3, the DNA is TGTGCCAGCAGTATCGGGGGGACTGAAGCTTTCTTT.

The chain employs TRBV7-2 and TRBJ2-5; no clear D gene. The CDR3 contains 13 residues. Germline CDR1 and CDR2: SGHTA and FQGNSA. V dropped 6 bases and J dropped 5 bases, with 13 bases sitting between them. The CDR3, as DNA: TGTGCCAGCAGTCTAACCGTCTGGGAGACCCAGTACTTC. Translating it yields CASSLTVWETQYF.

The V call is TRBV30, the J call TRBJ2-3; D is perhaps TRBD1 (5 bases). V lost 0 bases, J lost 4 bases, and 8 bases lay in between. CDR3 length: 13 residues. Looked up from germline, CDR1 is GTSNPN and CDR2 is SVGIG (reference sequence). CDR3 residues: CAWSVGQSDTQYF. Written as DNA, the CDR3 is TGTGCCTGGAGTGTGGGGCAGTCAGATACGCAGTATTTT.

The rearrangement uses TRBV5-4 and TRBJ1-5; D remains ambiguous. Germline V gene sequence: CDR1 SGHNT, CDR2 YYREEE (reference sequence). The ends were cut back, 0 bases at V and 4 bases at J, with 5 bases in the middle. This CDR3 is built from 13 residues. The CDR3 is CASSLDGNQPQHF. The DNA for the CDR3 is TGTGCCAGCAGCTTGGACGGTAATCAGCCCCAGCATTTT.

This clone was seen once. The chain uses TRBV9 and TRBJ1-2; TRBD1 matches 8 bases. The CDR3 length is 15 residues. Germline lookup yields CDR1 SGDLS and CDR2 YYNGEE. The V segment lost 0 bases and the J segment 5 bases; nucleotides outside the gene matches: 6. The CDR3 here is CASSVGGTGPYGYTF. CDR3 nucleotides: TGTGCCAGCAGCGTAGGAGGGACAGGTCCATATGGCTACACCTTC.

The chain links TRBV30 to TRBJ2-7; D is ambiguous. There are 12 residues in the CDR3. Trimming stripped 8 bases from V and 0 bases from J, with 11 bases between. CDR1 is GTSNPN and CDR2 is SVGIG in the germline V gene (reference sequence). In DNA, the CDR3 is TGTGCCGGAACAGTGGGCTCCTACGAGCAGTACTTC. It yields the protein CAGTVGSYEQYF.

The gene calls are TRBV6-2 or TRBV6-3 and TRBJ2-1; D perhaps matches TRBD1 (5 bases). CDR3 size: 15 residues. In germline, CDR1 is MNHEY, CDR2 SVGEGT. Deletions cut 2 bases from V and 2 bases from J, with 10 bases between. The CDR3 is CASSYGVGAYNEQFF. The DNA of the CDR3 is TGTGCCAGCAGTTACGGGGTAGGGGCCTACAATGAGCAGTTCTTC.

This rearrangement joins TRBV29-1 to TRBJ1-2; perhaps TRBD1 as D (6 bases). The CDR3 consists of 14 residues. CDR1 SQVTM and CDR2 ANQGSEA come from the germline V gene. Trimming removed 3 bases from V and 4 bases from J, with 15 bases in between. CDR3 loop: CSVDQGRGVYGYTF. The DNA of the CDR3 is TGCAGCGTTGATCAGGGGAGGGGGGTCTATGGCTACACCTTC.

The rearrangement uses TRBV30 and TRBJ2-1; 7 nucleotides align to TRBD2. This CDR3 has 14 residues. The J segment lost 2 bases and the V segment lost 7 bases, leaving 8 bases of the junction unmatched. Germline CDR1 and CDR2: GTSNPN and SVGIG (reference sequence). The CDR3 DNA sequence: TGTGCCTTAGAAAGCGGGGTGACCTACAATGAGCAGTTCTTC. Translation: CALESGVTYNEQFF.

This chain links TRBV6-5 with TRBJ1-1, with 10 bases fitting TRBD1. CDR1 is MNHEY and CDR2 is SVGAGI in the germline V gene. The length of the CDR3 is 16 residues. V dropped 0 bases and J dropped 6; count of bases not matched to a gene: 7. The CDR3 DNA reads TGTGCCAGCAGTTACTCGGAGGGACAGGGGCACCCTGAAGCTTTCTTT. This gives the protein CASSYSEGQGHPEAFF.

The genes are TRBV19 and TRBJ1-2; D is ambiguous. Germline values: CDR1 LNHDA, CDR2 SQIVND (reference sequence). V was shortened by 4 bases and J by 3 bases, with 12 bases between the two germline ends. The CDR3 length is 14 residues. CDR3 in amino acids: CASSTRAGDYGYTF. CDR3 DNA: TGTGCCAGTAGTACCCGTGCGGGAGACTATGGCTACACCTTC.

This clone was detected only once. V is TRBV7-6 and J is TRBJ2-7, with TRBD1 matching over 7 bases. V shed 3 bases, J shed 5 bases, and the junction held 7 bases outside the gene matches. The CDR3 totals 14 residues. Germline values: CDR1 SGHVS, CDR2 FNYEAQ. The CDR3 nucleotides are TGTGCCAGCAGCTTGGCAGGGGGTTCAGACGAGCAGTACTTC. Its protein is CASSLAGGSDEQYF.